This entry describes one T cell receptor beta chain. A Seattle source enrolled patients during active infection and followed them longitudinally. This entry comes from a study of blood T cell repertoires in COVID-19. Study context: Acute-phase and convalescent COVID-19 samples originated in the United States, Italy and Spain. From T cells, B-cell-depleted T cells, or PBMCs came the material, which was cDNA or gDNA.

Libraries were prepared by immunoSEQ multiplex PCR; TCRdb keeps only in-frame clonotypes and omits some of them. This table holds some 240,000 clones, roughly 92% found once. The CDR3 has 14 residues. Germline V gene data show CDR1 as SGHTA and CDR2 as FQGTGA. Trimming took 1 base from V and 7 from J, leaving 8 bases between them. This receptor was obtained from a man aged 55 to 70 with COVID-19, enrolled during active disease. The rearrangement uses TRBV7-3 and TRBJ1-6; D may be TRBD1 (6 bases). Sequencing was carried out using peripheral blood. The CDR3 loop is CASSLNRDNSPLHF. The CDR3 DNA sequence: TGTGCCAGCAGCTTAAACAGGGACAATTCACCCCTCCACTTT.